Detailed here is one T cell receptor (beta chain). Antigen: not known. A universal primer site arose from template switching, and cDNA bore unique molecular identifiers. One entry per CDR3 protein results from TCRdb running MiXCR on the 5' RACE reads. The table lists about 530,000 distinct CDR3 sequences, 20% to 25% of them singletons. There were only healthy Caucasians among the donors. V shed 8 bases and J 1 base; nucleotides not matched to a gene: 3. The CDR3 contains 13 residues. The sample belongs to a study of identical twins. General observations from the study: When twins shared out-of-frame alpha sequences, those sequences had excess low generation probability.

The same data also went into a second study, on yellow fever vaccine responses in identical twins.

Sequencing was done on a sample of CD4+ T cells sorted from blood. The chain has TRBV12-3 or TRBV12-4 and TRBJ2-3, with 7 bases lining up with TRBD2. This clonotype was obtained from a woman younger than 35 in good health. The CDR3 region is CASATSGTDTQYF. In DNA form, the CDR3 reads TGTGCCAGCGCAACTAGCGGCACAGATACGCAGTATTTT.